This T cell receptor (beta chain) was documented in a study of blood T cell repertoires in COVID-19. CDR1 is LGHDT and CDR2 is YNNKEL in the germline V gene (reference sequence). The CDR3 spans 14 residues. Trimming cost V 0 bases and J 5 bases, with 11 bases left between them. Profiled with immunoSEQ multiplex PCR; TCRdb holds only in-frame clones, not every one. The data contain a few hundred thousand clones, about 87% of them singletons. This clonotype originated in a woman aged 45-65 years who had recovered from COVID-19. Sample: PBMCs or T cells enriched from blood (not recorded which). This chain uses TRBV3-1 (or the pseudogene TRBV3-2) with TRBJ2-7; D is unresolved. CDR3 protein: CASSQEYRRNEQYF. In DNA, the CDR3 is TGTGCCAGCAGCCAAGAATATAGGAGAAACGAGCAGTACTTC.